This is a list of T cell receptor beta chains from one sample in a study of shared clonotypes between healthy human individuals. The method was immunoSEQ multiplex PCR; TCRdb's version includes in-frame clones alone and lacks a portion of them. The sample has about 2,200,000 clones, about 92% seen once. The sample consisted of naive CD8+ T cells from PBMCs. These TCRs come from a man aged 18 to 35 in good health. Some clones in this sample may be carry-over from other donors' samples. Each CDR3 is given without its conserved first and last residue. Clone size is stated in some rows and not others, as once, few, many or a class when expanded.

abundance: -
len: 12
j_gene: TRBJ2-7
v_gene: TRBV9
CDR3aa: ASGPAGSSYEQY

abundance: -
len: 9
j_gene: TRBJ2-7
v_gene: TRBV6-6
CDR3aa: ASSISYEQY

abundance: -
len: 10
j_gene: TRBJ2-5
v_gene: TRBV29-1
CDR3aa: SVIGTAGTQY

abundance: -
len: 11
j_gene: TRBJ1-1
v_gene: TRBV27
CDR3aa: ASSWGRDTEAF

abundance: -
len: 12
j_gene: TRBJ2-1
v_gene: TRBV7-9
CDR3aa: ASSLRTRGNEQF

abundance: once
len: 12
j_gene: TRBJ2-7
v_gene: TRBV5-4
CDR3aa: ASRPLVGTGVQY

abundance: once
len: 12
j_gene: TRBJ1-5
v_gene: TRBV7-8
CDR3aa: ASSPGAGGQPQH

abundance: -
len: 13
j_gene: TRBJ1-1
v_gene: TRBV6-6
CDR3aa: ASSDGQGPGTEAF

abundance: -
len: 13
j_gene: TRBJ1-4
v_gene: TRBV29-1
CDR3aa: SVRTGGVLNEKLF

abundance: -
len: 15
j_gene: TRBJ2-1
v_gene: TRBV10-3
CDR3aa: AISGLAGGPEYNEQF

abundance: -
len: 13
j_gene: TRBJ2-7
v_gene: TRBV14
CDR3aa: ASSPRSGLPDEQY

abundance: -
len: 12
j_gene: TRBJ1-4
v_gene: TRBV9
CDR3aa: ASSEQGGDEKLF

abundance: -
len: 16
j_gene: TRBJ1-5
v_gene: TRBV4-1
CDR3aa: ASSQASISGMGNQPQH

abundance: -
len: 14
j_gene: TRBJ2-2
v_gene: TRBV28
CDR3aa: ASRSKRWQRTGELF

abundance: -
len: 15
j_gene: TRBJ2-2
v_gene: TRBV7-6
CDR3aa: ASSLSPGNVIAGELF

abundance: -
len: 12
j_gene: TRBJ1-2
v_gene: TRBV27
CDR3aa: ASSFRNSPYGYT

abundance: -
len: 14
j_gene: TRBJ2-6
v_gene: TRBV21-1
CDR3aa: ASSSSTGDGANVLT